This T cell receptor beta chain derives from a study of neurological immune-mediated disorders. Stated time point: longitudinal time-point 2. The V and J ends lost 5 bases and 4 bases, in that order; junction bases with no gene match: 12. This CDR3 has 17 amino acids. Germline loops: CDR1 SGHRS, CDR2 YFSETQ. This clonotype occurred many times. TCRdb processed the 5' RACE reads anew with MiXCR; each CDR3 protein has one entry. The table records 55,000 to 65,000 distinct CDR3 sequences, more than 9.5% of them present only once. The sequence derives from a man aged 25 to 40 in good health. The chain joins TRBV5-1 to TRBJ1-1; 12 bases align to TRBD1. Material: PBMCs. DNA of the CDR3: TGCGCCAGCAGGAGCCAGGGACAGGGGGCGCGGAGCACTGAAGCTTTCTTT. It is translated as CASRSQGQGARSTEAFF.